The rows below give T cell receptor beta chains drawn from one sample of a study of blood T cells in healthy people across ages. TCRdb re-derived calls from the 5' RACE reads in MiXCR, one entry per CDR3 protein. The table lists approximately 1,000,000 distinct CDR3 sequences, 30% to 40% of them singletons. The sequenced sample was blood. Receptors were obtained from a man between 18 and 29 years old in good health. Each CDR3 is given with its conserved first and last residue. The D gene is left open where the match is weak. Clone size is not always given. Where it is, it says once, few, many or a class for expanded clones.

d_gene	v_gene	abundance	j_gene	CDR3nt	CDR3aa
TRBD1	TRBV20-1	-	TRBJ1-5	TGCAGTGCTGACAGGGATAGCAATCAGCCCCAGCATTTT	CSADRDSNQPQHF
-	TRBV9	-	TRBJ2-1	TGTGCCAGCAGCTCAGGGGACTCCTCCTACAATGAGCAGTTCTTC	CASSSGDSSYNEQFF
-	TRBV12-3/TRBV12-4	-	TRBJ2-1	TGTGCCAGCAATCCCGGTGAGCAGTTCTTC	CASNPGEQFF
-	TRBV4-3	-	TRBJ2-3	TGCGTCAGCAGCCCCCTTTGGGATAGCACAGATACGCAGTATTTT	CVSSPLWDSTDTQYF
TRBD1	TRBV7-2	few	TRBJ2-4	TGTGCCAGCAGCGAGACAGGGGAAAACATTCAGTACTTC	CASSETGENIQYF
TRBD2	TRBV5-5	few	TRBJ2-7	TGTGCCAGCAGCTTGGGCAGCGGGAGCTCCTACGAGCAGTACTTC	CASSLGSGSSYEQYF
-	TRBV7-9	few	TRBJ2-2	TGTGCCAGCAGCTCCTGGACCCGCACCGGGGAGCTGTTTTTT	CASSSWTRTGELFF
-	TRBV11-2	-	TRBJ2-7	TGTGCCAGCAGCCCACTGACAGGAGACTACGAGCAGTACTTC	CASSPLTGDYEQYF
-	TRBV30	-	TRBJ2-3	TGTGCCTGGGTCCCTACCGGGGGGCCATATACCACAGATACGCAGTATTTT	CAWVPTGGPYTTDTQYF
TRBD1	TRBV4-1	-	TRBJ1-4	TGCGCCAGCAGCCGAGGACAGGAAGGTGAAAAACTGTTTTTT	CASSRGQEGEKLFF
-	TRBV29-1	-	TRBJ1-1	TGCAGCGGGGGAACAGACACTGAAGCTTTCTTT	CSGGTDTEAFF
TRBD2	TRBV20-1	-	TRBJ2-3	TGCAGTGCTAGAGCCTTCGGGACTAGCGATCCAGATACGCAGTATTTT	CSARAFGTSDPDTQYF
TRBD2	TRBV20-1	-	TRBJ2-1	TGCAGTGCTGGCCTAGCGGGGGGGCCACACAATGAGCAGTTCTTC	CSAGLAGGPHNEQFF
-	TRBV27	-	TRBJ1-4	TGTGCCAGCCGAGTCGGTACAACTAATGAAAAACTGTTTTTT	CASRVGTTNEKLFF
-	TRBV5-5	-	TRBJ2-2	TGTGCCAGCAGCTTACAACTTTCCGGCGGGACGAACACCGGGGAGCTGTTTTTT	CASSLQLSGGTNTGELFF
-	TRBV9	few	TRBJ2-3	TGTGCCAGCACCCTTAAGGGACTGGCAGATACGCAGTATTTT	CASTLKGLADTQYF
-	TRBV9	few	TRBJ1-1	TGTGCCAGCAGCCGCGGCCGTGAAGCTTTCTTT	CASSRGREAFF
TRBD1	TRBV13	many	TRBJ2-3	TGTGCCAGCAGCCATCTACAGGGGCGCACAGATACGCAGTATTTT	CASSHLQGRTDTQYF
-	TRBV4-3	-	TRBJ1-2	TGCGCCAGCAGCCAGTCTCCGGGGAACCACTATGGCTACACCTTC	CASSQSPGNHYGYTF
-	TRBV7-2	-	TRBJ2-5	TGTGCCAGCAGCCCAGGACTCACAGAGACCCAGTACTTC	CASSPGLTETQYF
TRBD1	TRBV6-6	-	TRBJ1-5	TGTGCCAGCAGGGTGACAGGGGATAGCAATCAGCCCCAGCATTTT	CASRVTGDSNQPQHF
TRBD1	TRBV7-2	-	TRBJ2-3	TGTGCCAGCAGCGGACTGAAGACAGGGGCAGATACGCAGTATTTT	CASSGLKTGADTQYF
-	TRBV20-1	-	TRBJ1-3	TGCAGTGCTAGAGATCTCAGCAGGGACGCCGGAAACACCATATATTTT	CSARDLSRDAGNTIYF